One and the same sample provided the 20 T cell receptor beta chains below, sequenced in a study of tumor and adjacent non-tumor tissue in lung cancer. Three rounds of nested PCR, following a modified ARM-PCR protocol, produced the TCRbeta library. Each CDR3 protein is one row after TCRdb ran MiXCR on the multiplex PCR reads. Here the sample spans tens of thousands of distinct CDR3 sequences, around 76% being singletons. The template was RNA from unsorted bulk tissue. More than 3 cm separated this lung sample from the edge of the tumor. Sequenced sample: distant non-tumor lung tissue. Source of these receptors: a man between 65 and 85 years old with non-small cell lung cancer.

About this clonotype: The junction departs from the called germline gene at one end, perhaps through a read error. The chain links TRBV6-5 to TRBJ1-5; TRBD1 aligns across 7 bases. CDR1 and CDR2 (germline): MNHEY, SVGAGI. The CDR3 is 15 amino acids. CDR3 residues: CASGYRGGSNQAQHF. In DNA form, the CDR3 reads TGTGCCAGCGGTTACAGGGGCGGTAGCAATCAGGCCCAGCATTTT.

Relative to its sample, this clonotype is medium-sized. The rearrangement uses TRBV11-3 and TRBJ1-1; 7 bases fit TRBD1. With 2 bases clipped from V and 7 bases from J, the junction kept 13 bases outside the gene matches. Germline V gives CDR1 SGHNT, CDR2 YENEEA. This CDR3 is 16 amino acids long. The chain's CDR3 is CASSLRDRTLKNEAFF. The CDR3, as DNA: TGTGCCAGCAGCTTACGGGACAGAACCCTGAAAAATGAAGCTTTCTTT.

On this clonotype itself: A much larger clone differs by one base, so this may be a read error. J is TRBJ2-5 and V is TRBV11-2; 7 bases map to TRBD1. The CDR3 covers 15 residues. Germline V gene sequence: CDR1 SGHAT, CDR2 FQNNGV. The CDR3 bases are TGTGCCGGCAGCTTAAGCACCGGGACAGCGAAGACCCAGTACTTC. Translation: CAGSLSTGTAKTQYF.

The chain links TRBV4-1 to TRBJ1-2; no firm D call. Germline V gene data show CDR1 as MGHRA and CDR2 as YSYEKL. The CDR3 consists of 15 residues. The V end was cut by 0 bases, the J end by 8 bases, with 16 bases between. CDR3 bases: TGCGCCAGCAGCCAAGACACCATAGGCATTACAGGCTACACCTTC. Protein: CASSQDTIGITGYTF.

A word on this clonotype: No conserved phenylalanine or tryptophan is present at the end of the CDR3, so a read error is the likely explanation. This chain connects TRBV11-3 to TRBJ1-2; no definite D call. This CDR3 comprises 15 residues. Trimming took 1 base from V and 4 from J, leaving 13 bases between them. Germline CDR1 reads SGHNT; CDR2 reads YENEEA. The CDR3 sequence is CASSLVHGRIYGYTI. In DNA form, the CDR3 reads TGTGCCAGCAGCTTAGTACACGGACGGATCTATGGCTACACCATC.

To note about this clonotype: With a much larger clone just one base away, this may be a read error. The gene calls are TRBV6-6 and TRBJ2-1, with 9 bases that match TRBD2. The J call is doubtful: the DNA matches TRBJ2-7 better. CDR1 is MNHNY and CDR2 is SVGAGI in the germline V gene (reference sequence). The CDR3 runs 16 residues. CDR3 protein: CASSYVGGGAYNEQYF. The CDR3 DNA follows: TGTGCCAGCAGTTACGTCGGCGGGGGGGCCTACAATGAGCAGTACTTC.

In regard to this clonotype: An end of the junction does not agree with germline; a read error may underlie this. The DNA for the CDR3 is TGCGCCAGCAGCTGGGACGAAGCCTACGAGCACTACTTC. This encodes CASSWDEAYEHYF. V is TRBV5-1 and J is TRBJ2-7, with D perhaps given as TRBD1 or TRBD2 (5 bases each). The CDR3 runs to 13 residues. CDR1 is SGHRS, CDR2 YFSETQ, per germline.

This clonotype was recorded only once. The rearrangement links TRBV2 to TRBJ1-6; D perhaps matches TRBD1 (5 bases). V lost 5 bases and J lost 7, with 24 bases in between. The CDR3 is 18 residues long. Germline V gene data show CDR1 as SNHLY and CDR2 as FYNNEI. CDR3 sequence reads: CASSQLDSSLGGNSPLHF. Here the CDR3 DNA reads TGTGCCAGCAGTCAATTGGACTCATCCCTGGGGGGGAATTCACCCCTCCACTTT.

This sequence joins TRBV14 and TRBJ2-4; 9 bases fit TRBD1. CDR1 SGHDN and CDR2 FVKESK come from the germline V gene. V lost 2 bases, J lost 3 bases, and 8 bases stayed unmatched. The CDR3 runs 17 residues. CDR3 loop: CASSQSHPGQGKNIQYF. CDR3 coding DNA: TGTGCCAGCAGCCAATCCCACCCGGGACAGGGCAAAAACATTCAGTACTTC.

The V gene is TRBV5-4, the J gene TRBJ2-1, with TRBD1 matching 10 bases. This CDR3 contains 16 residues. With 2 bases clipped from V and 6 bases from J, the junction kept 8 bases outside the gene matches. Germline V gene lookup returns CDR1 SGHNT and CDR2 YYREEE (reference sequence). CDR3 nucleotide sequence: TGTGCCAGCAGCTTTGGGGACAGGGGTTATGGCAATGAGCAGTTCTTC. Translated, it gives CASSFGDRGYGNEQFF. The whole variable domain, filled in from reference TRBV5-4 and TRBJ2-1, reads ETGVTQSPTHLIKTRGQQVTLRCSSQSGHNTVSWYQQALGQGPQFIFQYYREEENGRGNFPPRFSGLQFPNYSSELNVNALELDDSALYLCASSFGDRGYGNEQFFGPGTRLTVL.

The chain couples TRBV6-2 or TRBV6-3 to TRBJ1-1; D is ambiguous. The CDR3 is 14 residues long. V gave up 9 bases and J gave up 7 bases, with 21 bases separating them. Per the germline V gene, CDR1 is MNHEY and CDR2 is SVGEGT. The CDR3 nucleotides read TGTGCCAGATCGGATACGTTGGCTAAAAATGAAGCTTTCTTT. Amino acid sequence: CARSDTLAKNEAFF.

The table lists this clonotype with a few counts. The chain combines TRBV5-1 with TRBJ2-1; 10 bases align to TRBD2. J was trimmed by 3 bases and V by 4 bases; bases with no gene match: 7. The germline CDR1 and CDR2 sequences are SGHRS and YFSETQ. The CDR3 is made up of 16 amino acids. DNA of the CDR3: TGCGCCAGCAGCCTGGGACTAGCGAGAATCTACAATGAGCAGTTCTTC. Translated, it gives CASSLGLARIYNEQFF.

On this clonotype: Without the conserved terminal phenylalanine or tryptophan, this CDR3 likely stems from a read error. Written as DNA, the CDR3 is TGTGGCAGCAGCTTGGATCGTTCACCCCTCCACCTT. It yields the protein CGSSLDRSPLHL. The chain has TRBV11-1 and TRBJ1-6; no reliable D call. Germline-derived CDR1 and CDR2 are SGHAT and FQDESV (reference sequence). This CDR3 region has 12 residues.

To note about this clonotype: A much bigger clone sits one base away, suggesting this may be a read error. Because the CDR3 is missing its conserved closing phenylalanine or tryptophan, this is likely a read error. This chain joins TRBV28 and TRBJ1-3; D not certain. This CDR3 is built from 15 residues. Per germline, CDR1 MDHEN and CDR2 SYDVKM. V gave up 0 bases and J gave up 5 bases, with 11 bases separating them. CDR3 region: CASSLWETARNTIYY. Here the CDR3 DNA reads TGTGCCAGCAGTTTATGGGAGACGGCACGAAACACCATATATTAT.

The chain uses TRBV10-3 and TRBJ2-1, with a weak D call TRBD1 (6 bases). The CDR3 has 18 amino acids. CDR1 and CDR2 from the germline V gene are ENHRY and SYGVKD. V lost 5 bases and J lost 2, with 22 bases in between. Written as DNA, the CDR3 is TGTGCCATCAGTTCCAATTCCTCGCAAGGGGGAACCTACAATGAGCAGTTCTTC. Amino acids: CAISSNSSQGGTYNEQFF.

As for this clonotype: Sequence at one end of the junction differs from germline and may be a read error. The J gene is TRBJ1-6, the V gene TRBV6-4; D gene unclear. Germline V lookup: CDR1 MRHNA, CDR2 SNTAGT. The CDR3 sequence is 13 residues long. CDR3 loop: CASRSDGNSPLDF. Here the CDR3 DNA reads TGTGCCAGCAGATCGGACGGAAATTCACCCCTCGACTTT.

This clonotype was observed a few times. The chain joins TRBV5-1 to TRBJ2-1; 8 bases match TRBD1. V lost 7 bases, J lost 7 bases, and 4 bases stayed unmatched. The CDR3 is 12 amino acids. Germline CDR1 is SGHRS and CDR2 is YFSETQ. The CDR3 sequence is CASRTGNNEQFF. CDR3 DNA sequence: TGCGCCAGCCGGACAGGGAATAATGAGCAGTTCTTC.

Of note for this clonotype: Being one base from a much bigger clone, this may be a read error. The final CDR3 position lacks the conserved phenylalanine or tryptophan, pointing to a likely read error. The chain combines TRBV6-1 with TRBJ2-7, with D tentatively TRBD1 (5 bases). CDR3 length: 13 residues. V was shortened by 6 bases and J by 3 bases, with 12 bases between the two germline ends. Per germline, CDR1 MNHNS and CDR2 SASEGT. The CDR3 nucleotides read TGTGCCAGCAGCTTAGGACAAAGCTACGAGCAGTACTAC. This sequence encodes CASSLGQSYEQYY.

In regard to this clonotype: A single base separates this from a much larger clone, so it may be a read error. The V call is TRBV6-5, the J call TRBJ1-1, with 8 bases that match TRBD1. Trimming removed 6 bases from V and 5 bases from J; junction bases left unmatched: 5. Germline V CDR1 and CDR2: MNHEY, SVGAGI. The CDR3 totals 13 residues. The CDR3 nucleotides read TGTGCCAGCAGCCGGGACAGGAAGACTGAAGCTTTCTTT. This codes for CASSRDRKTEAFF.

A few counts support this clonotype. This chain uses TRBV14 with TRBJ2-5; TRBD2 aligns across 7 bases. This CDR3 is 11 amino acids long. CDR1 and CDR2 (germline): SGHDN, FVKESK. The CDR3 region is CARSTAGNQYF. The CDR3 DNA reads TGTGCAAGAAGCACAGCGGGGAACCAGTACTTC.